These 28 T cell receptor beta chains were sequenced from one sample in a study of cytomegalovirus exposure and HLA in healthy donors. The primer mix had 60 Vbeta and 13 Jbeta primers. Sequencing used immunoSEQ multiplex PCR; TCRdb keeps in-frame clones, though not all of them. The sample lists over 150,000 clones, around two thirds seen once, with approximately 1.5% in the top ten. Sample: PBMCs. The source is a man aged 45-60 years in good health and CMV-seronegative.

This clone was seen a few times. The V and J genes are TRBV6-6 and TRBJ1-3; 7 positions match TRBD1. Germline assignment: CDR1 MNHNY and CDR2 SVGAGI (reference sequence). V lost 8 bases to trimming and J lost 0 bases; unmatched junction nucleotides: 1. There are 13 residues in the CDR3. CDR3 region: CASRDSSGNTIYF. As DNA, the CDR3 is TGTGCCAGCCGGGACAGCTCTGGAAACACCATATATTTT.

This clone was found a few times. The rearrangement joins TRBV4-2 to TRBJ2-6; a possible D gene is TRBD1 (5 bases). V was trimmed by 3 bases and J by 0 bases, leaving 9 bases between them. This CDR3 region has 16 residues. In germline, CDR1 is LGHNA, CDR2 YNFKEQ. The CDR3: CASSQETASGANVLTF. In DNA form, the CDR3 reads TGTGCCAGCAGCCAGGAGACAGCCTCTGGGGCCAACGTCCTGACTTTC.

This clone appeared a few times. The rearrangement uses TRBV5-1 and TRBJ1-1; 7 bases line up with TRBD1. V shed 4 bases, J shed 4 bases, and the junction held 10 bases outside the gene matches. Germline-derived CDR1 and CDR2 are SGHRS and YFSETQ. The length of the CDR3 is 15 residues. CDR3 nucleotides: TGCGCCAGCAGCCCCAGACAGGGAGAGGGCACTGAAGCTTTCTTT. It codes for CASSPRQGEGTEAFF.

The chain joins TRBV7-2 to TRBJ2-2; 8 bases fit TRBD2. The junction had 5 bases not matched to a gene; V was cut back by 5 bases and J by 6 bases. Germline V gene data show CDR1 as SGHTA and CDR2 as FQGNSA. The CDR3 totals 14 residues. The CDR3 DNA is TGTGCCAGCAGCCGGGGACTAGTGGCCGGGGAGCTGTTTTTT. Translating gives CASSRGLVAGELFF.

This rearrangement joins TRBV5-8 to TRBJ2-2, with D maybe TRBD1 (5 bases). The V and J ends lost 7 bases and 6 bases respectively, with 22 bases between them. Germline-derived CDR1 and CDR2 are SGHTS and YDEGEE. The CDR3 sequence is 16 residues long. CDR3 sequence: CASAYSATVRAGELFF. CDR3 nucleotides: TGTGCCAGCGCCTATTCGGCAACCGTCAGGGCCGGGGAGCTGTTTTTT.

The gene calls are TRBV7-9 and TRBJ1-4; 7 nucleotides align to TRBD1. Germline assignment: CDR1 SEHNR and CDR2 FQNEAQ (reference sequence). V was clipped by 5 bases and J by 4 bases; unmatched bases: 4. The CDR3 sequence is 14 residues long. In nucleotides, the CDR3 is TGTGCCAGCAGCCCGGGGACAGTTAATGAAAAACTGTTTTTT. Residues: CASSPGTVNEKLFF.

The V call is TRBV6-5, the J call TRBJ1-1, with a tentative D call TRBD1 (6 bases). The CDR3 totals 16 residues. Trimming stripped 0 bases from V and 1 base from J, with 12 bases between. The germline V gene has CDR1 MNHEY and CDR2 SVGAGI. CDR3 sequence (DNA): TGTGCCAGCAGTTACTCACGAGGACAGAGGAACACTGAAGCTTTCTTT. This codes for CASSYSRGQRNTEAFF.

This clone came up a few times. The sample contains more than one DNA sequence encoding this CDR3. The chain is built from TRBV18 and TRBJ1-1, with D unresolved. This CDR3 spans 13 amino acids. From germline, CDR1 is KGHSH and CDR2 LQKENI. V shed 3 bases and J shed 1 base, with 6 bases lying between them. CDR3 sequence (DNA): TGTGCCAGCTCACCTTCCCAGAACACTGAAGCTTTCTTT. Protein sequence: CASSPSQNTEAFF.

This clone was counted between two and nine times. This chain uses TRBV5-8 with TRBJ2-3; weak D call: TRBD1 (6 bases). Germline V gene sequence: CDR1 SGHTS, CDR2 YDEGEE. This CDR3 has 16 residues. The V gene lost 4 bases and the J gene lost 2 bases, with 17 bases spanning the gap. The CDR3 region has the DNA TGTGCCAGCAGCCCCGGACAGAAAGCGTCCACAGATACGCAGTATTTT. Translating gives CASSPGQKASTDTQYF.

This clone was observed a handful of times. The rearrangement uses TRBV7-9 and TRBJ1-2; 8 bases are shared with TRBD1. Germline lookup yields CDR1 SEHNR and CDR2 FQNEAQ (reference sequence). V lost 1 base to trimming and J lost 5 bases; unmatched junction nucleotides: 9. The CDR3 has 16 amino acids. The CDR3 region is CASSLVGQGLPYGYTF. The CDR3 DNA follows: TGTGCCAGCAGCTTAGTCGGACAGGGCCTACCGTATGGCTACACCTTC.

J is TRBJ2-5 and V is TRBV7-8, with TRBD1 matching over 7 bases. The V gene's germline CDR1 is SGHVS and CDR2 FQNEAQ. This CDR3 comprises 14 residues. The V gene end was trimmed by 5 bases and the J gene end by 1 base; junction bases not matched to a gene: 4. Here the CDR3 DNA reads TGTGCCAGCAGCGTGGGACAGTTCCAAGAGACCCAGTACTTC. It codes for CASSVGQFQETQYF.

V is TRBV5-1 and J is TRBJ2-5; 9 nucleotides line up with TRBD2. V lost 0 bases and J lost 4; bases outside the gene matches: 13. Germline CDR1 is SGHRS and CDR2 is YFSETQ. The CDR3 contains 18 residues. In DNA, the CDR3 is TGCGCCAGCAGCTTGGTAGTCGAAGCGGGAGGCGCTCTAGAGACCCAGTACTTC. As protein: CASSLVVEAGGALETQYF.

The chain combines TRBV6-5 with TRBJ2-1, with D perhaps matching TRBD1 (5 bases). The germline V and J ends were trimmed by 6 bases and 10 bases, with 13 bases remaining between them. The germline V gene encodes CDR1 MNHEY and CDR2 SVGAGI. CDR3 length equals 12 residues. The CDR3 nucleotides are TGTGCCAGCAGGCGACGGGCAGGGGAGCAGTTCTTC. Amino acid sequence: CASRRRAGEQFF.

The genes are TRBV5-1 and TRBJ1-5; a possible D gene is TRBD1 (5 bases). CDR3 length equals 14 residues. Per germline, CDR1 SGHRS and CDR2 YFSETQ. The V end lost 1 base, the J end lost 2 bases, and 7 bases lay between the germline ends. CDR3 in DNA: TGCGCCAGCAGCTTGTCGGGGGGCAATCAGCCCCAGCATTTT. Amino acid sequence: CASSLSGGNQPQHF.

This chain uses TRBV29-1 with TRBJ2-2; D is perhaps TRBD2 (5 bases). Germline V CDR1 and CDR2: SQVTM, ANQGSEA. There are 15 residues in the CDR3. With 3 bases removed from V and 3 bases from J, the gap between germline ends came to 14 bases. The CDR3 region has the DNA TGCAGCGTTGACCCCAGAGGGATTGACACCGGGGAGCTGTTTTTT. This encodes CSVDPRGIDTGELFF.

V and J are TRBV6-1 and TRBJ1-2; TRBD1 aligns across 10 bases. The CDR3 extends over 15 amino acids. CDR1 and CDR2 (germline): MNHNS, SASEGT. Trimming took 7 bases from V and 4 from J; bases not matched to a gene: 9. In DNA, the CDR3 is TGTGCCAGCACCGAGGGGACAGGGGTAGTCTATGGCTACACCTTC. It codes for CASTEGTGVVYGYTF.

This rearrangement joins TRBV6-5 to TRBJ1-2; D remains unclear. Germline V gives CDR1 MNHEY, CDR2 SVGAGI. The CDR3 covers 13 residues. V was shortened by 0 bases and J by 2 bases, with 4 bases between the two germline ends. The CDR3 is CASSYSSNYGYTF. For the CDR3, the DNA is TGTGCCAGCAGTTACTCATCAAACTATGGCTACACCTTC.

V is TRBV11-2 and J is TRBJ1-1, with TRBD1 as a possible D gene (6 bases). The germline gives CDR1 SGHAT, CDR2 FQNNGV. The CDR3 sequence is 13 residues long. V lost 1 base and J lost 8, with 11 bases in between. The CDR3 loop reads CASSLVGAGEAFF. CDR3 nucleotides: TGTGCCAGCAGCTTAGTGGGGGCAGGGGAAGCTTTCTTT.

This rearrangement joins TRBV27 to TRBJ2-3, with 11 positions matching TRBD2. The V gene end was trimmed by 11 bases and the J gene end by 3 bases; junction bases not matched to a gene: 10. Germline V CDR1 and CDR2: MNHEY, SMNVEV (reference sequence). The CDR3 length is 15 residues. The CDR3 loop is CAFRNSGGATDTQYF. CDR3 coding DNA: TGTGCCTTCCGGAATAGCGGGGGGGCGACAGATACGCAGTATTTT.

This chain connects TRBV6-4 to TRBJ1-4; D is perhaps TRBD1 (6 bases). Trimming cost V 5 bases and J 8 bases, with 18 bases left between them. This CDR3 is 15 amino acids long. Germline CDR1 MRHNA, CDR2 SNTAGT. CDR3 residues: CASSMDRSPSEKLFF. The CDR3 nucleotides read TGTGCCAGCAGTATGGACAGATCGCCGTCAGAAAAACTGTTTTTT.

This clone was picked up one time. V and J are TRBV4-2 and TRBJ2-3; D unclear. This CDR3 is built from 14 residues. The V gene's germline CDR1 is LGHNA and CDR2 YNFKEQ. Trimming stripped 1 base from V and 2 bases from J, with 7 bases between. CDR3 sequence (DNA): TGTGCCAGCAGCCAAGTCGCGGTCACAGATACGCAGTATTTT. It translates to CASSQVAVTDTQYF.

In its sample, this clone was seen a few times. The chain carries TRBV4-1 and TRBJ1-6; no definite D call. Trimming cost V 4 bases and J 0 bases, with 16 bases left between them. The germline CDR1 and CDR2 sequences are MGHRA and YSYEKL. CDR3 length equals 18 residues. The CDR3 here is CASSRLIGLSSYNSPLHF. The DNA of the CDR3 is TGCGCCAGCAGCCGACTAATCGGACTGAGCTCCTATAATTCACCCCTCCACTTT.

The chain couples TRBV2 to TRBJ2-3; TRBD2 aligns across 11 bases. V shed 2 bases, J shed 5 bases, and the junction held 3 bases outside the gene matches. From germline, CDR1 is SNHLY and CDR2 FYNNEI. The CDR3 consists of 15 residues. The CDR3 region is CASSELAGGRDTQYF. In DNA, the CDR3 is TGTGCCAGCAGTGAACTAGCGGGGGGACGAGATACGCAGTATTTT.

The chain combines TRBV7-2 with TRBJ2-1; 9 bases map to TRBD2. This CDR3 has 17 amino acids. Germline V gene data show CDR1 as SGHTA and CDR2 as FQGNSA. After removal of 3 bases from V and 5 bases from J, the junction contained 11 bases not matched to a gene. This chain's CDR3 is CASSFFPGTSSNNEQFF. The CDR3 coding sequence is TGTGCCAGCAGCTTTTTCCCCGGGACTAGCTCAAACAATGAGCAGTTCTTC. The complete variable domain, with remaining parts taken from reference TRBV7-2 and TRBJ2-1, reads GAGVSQSPSNKVTEKGKDVELRCDPISGHTALYWYRQSLGQGLEFLIYFQGNSAPDKSGLPSDRFSAERTGGSVSTLTIQRTQQEDSAVYLCASSFFPGTSSNNEQFFGPGTRLTVL.

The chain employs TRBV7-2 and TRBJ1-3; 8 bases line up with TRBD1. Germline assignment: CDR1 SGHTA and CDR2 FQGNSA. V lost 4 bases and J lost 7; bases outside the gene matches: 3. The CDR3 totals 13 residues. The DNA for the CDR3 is TGTGCCAGCAGCTCCGCAGGGGGCAACACCATATATTTT. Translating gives CASSSAGGNTIYF.

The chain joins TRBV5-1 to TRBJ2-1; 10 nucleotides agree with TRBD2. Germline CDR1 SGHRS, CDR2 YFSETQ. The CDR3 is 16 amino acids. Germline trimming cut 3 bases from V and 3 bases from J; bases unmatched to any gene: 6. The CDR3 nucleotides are TGCGCCAGCAGCTGGACTAGCGGACCTAACTACAATGAGCAGTTCTTC. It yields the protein CASSWTSGPNYNEQFF.

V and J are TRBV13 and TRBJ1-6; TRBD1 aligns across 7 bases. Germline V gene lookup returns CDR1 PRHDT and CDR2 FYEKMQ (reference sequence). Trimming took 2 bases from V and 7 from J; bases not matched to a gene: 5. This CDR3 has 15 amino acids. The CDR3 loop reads CASSLIGDSNSPLHF. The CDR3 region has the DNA TGTGCCAGCAGCTTAATCGGGGACAGCAATTCACCCCTCCACTTT.

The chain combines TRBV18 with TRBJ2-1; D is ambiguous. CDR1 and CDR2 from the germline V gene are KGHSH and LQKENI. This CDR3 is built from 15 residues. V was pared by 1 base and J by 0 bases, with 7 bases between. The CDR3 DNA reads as TGTGCCAGCTCACCACTAGCCACCTCCTACAATGAGCAGTTCTTC. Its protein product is CASSPLATSYNEQFF.